Following are 10 T cell receptor beta chains from one sample sequenced in a study of CD8 T cells in ankylosing spondylitis. Findings of the study overall: A motif of under ten highly homologous TCR beta variants was seen as apparently characteristic of ankylosing spondylitis blood.

The antigens these receptors bind are not known. Each CDR3 protein is one row after TCRdb ran MiXCR on the 5' RACE reads. The sample yields 75,000 to 95,000 distinct CDR3 sequences, approximately 9.6% seen once. Sequencing input: blood, either unsorted or a sorted T cell fraction (not recorded which). These receptors came from a male donor with ankylosing spondylitis.

This clonotype was recorded many times. The CDR3 bases are TGTGCCAGCATGGGGGAGACCCAGTACTTC. It yields the protein CASMGETQYF. V gene TRBV2 combines with J gene TRBJ2-5; no clear D gene. The V end was cut by 7 bases, the J end by 5 bases, with 5 bases between. The CDR3 covers 10 residues. The germline CDR1 and CDR2 sequences are SNHLY and FYNNEI.

The V gene is TRBV7-6, the J gene TRBJ1-1; tentatively, D is TRBD1 (6 bases). Per germline, CDR1 SGHVS and CDR2 FNYEAQ. The CDR3 sequence is 16 residues long. The V gene lost 3 bases and the J gene lost 1 base, with 15 bases spanning the gap. The CDR3 DNA follows: TGTGCCAGCAGCTTTTTTCCGACAGGACCGAACACTGAAGCTTTCTTT. Its translation: CASSFFPTGPNTEAFF.

In its sample, this clonotype was seen many times. The chain has TRBV5-4 and TRBJ2-5; no definite D call. Germline-derived CDR1 and CDR2 are SGHNT and YYREEE (reference sequence). The CDR3 has 17 residues. Trimming shortened V by 0 bases and J by 1 base, and 16 bases separated the two germline ends. The CDR3 reads CASSLGVQQGSQETQYF. As DNA, the CDR3 is TGTGCCAGCAGCTTGGGAGTTCAACAAGGATCCCAAGAGACCCAGTACTTC.

This clonotype was recorded many times. This chain connects TRBV7-9 to TRBJ2-1; D is unclear. V was shortened by 2 bases and J by 5 bases, with 10 bases between the two germline ends. In germline, CDR1 is SEHNR, CDR2 FQNEAQ (reference sequence). This CDR3 is built from 14 residues. CDR3 amino acids: CASSLSLEDNEQFF. Written as DNA, the CDR3 is TGTGCCAGCAGCTTAAGTCTCGAGGACAATGAGCAGTTCTTC.

This clonotype was seen a handful of times. This chain links TRBV2 with TRBJ2-7; D call uncertain. V was pared by 4 bases and J by 7 bases, with 8 bases between. Germline V gene lookup returns CDR1 SNHLY and CDR2 FYNNEI. This CDR3 spans 11 amino acids. CDR3 nucleotide sequence: TGTGCCAGCAGTGCTGGGTTTGAGCAGTACTTC. This gives the protein CASSAGFEQYF. Filled out from reference TRBV2 and TRBJ2-7, the complete variable domain reads EPEVTQTPSHQVTQMGQEVILRCVPISNHLYFYWYRQILGQKVEFLVSFYNNEISEKSEIFDDQFSVERPDGSNFTLKIRSTKLEDSAMYFCASSAGFEQYFGPGTRLTVT.

The sample holds many counts of this clonotype. The rearrangement uses TRBV4-1 and TRBJ1-2; maybe TRBD1 (5 bases). The V end was cut by 0 bases, the J end by 6 bases, with 17 bases between. The CDR3 spans 16 residues. Germline V CDR1 and CDR2: MGHRA, YSYEKL. CDR3 sequence: CASSQDPQGFLDGYTF. CDR3 coding DNA: TGCGCCAGCAGCCAAGACCCTCAGGGATTCCTAGATGGCTACACCTTC.

This clonotype was seen at least ten times. This chain joins TRBV19 and TRBJ2-1; D is uncertain. CDR1 is LNHDA, CDR2 SQIVND, per germline (reference sequence). This CDR3 has 14 residues. Trimming left V 5 bases short and J 0 bases short, with 8 bases between. In DNA, the CDR3 is TGTGCCAGTAGTGGGCAGTACTCCTACAATGAGCAGTTCTTC. Translation: CASSGQYSYNEQFF. The variable domain in full, with the rest retrieved from reference TRBV19 and TRBJ2-1, is DGGITQSPKYLFRKEGQNVTLSCEQNLNHDAMYWYRQDPGQGLRLIYYSQIVNDFQKGDIAEGYSVSREKKESFPLTVTSAQKNPTAFYLCASSGQYSYNEQFFGPGTRLTVL.

This clonotype was seen at least ten times. This rearrangement joins TRBV12-3 or TRBV12-4 to TRBJ2-5, with TRBD1 identical over 10 bases. CDR3 length equals 14 residues. The J segment lost 4 bases and the V segment lost 2 bases, leaving 1 base of the junction unmatched. CDR3 amino acids: CASSLWDRGETQYF. The CDR3 nucleotides are TGTGCCAGCAGTTTATGGGACAGGGGAGAGACCCAGTACTTC.

This clonotype has only a few counts. This chain links TRBV5-5 with TRBJ2-1; 10 positions match TRBD2. The CDR3 is made up of 16 amino acids. Germline V CDR1 and CDR2: SGHKS, YYEKEE (reference sequence). J gave up 5 bases and V 0 bases, and 5 bases lay outside the gene matches. The CDR3 nucleotides read TGTGCCAGCAGCTTGGTTGGACTAGCGGCCAACAATGAGCAGTTCTTC. Translated, it gives CASSLVGLAANNEQFF.

The chain is built from TRBV27 and TRBJ2-1; 7 bases align to TRBD2. The CDR3 length is 15 residues. Trimming cost V 3 bases and J 7 bases; bases outside gene matches: 9. The germline gives CDR1 MNHEY, CDR2 SMNVEV (reference sequence). The CDR3 nucleotides read TGTGCCAGCAGTTTGTGGGAGGGCCGGGGTAATGAGCAGTTCTTC. Translating it yields CASSLWEGRGNEQFF.